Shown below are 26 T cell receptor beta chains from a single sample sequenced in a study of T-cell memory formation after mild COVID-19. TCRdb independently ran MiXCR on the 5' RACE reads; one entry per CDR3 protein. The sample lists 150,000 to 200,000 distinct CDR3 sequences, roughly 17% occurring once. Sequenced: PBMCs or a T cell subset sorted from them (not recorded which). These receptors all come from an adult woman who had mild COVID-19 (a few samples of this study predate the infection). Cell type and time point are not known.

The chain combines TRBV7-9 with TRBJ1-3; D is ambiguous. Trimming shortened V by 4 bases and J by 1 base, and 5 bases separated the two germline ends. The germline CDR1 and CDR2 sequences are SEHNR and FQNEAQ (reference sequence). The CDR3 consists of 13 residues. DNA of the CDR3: TGTGCCAGCAGCTCAATATCTGGAAACACCATATATTTT. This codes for CASSSISGNTIYF.

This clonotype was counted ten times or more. The chain's CDR3 is CASSLRDTSSYEQYF. In nucleotides, the CDR3 is TGCGCCAGCAGCCTCCGGGACACGAGCTCCTACGAGCAGTACTTC. The rearrangement joins TRBV4-1 to TRBJ2-7; perhaps TRBD1 as D (6 bases). Germline CDR1 and CDR2: MGHRA and YSYEKL. V lost 4 bases, J lost 0 bases, and 13 bases lay in between. This CDR3 is built from 15 residues.

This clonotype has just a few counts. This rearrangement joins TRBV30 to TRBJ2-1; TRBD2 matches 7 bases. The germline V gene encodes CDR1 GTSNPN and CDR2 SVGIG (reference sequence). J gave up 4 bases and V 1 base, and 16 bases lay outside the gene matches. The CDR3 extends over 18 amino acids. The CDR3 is CAWSARTRSKRWYNEQFF. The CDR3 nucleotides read TGTGCCTGGAGTGCCCGGACTAGATCCAAACGATGGTACAATGAGCAGTTCTTC.

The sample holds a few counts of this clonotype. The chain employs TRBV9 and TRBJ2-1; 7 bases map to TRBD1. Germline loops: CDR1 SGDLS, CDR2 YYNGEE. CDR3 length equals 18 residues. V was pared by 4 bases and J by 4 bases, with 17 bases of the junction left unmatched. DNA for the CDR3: TGTGCCAGCAGCCGGGACAGATACCCGACAACTTATTACAATGAGCAGTTCTTC. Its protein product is CASSRDRYPTTYYNEQFF.

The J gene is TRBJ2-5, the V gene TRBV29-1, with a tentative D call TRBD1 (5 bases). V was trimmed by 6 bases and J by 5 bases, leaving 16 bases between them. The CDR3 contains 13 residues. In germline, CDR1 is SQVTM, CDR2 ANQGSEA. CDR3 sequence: CSVGTRVTETQYF. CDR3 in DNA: TGCAGCGTCGGTACCAGGGTGACGGAGACCCAGTACTTC.

Here the CDR3 reads CASRGLDGPQHF. The CDR3 nucleotides read TGTGCCAGCAGAGGCCTGGACGGGCCCCAGCATTTT. The chain employs TRBV6-6 and TRBJ1-5, with D unresolved. The V end lost 6 bases, the J end lost 9 bases, and 12 bases lay between the germline ends. The germline V gene encodes CDR1 MNHNY and CDR2 SVGAGI (reference sequence). CDR3 length: 12 amino acids.

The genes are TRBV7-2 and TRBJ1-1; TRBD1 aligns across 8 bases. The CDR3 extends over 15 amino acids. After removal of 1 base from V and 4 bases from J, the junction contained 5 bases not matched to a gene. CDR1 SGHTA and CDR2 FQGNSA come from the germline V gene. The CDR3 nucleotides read TGTGCCAGCAGCTTAGAGGGACAGGTCGGCACTGAAGCTTTCTTT. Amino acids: CASSLEGQVGTEAFF.

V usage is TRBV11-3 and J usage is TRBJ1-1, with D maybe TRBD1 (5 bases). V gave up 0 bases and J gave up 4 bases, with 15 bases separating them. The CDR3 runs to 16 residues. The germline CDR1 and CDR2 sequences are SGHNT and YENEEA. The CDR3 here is CASSLEGVPLGTEAFF. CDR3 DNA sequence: TGTGCCAGCAGCTTAGAAGGGGTTCCCTTGGGCACTGAAGCTTTCTTT.

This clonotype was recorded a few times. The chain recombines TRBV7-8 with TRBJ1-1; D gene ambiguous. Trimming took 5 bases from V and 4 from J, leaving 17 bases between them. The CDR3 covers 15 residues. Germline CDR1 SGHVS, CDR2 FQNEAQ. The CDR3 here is CASSPRHRETTEAFF. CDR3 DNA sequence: TGTGCCAGCAGCCCTCGACATCGCGAGACCACTGAAGCTTTCTTT.

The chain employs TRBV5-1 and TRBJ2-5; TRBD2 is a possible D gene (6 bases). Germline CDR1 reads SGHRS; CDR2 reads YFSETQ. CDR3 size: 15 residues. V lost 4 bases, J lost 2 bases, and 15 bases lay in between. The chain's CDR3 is CASSRTGGTQETQYF. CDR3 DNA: TGCGCCAGCAGCAGAACCGGGGGAACGCAAGAGACCCAGTACTTC.

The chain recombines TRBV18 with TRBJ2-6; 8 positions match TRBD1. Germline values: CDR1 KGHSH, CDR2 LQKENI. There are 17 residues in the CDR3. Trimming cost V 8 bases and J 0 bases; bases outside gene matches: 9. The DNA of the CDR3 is TGTGCCAGCCCCCAGACAGGGGCCCCCTCTGGGGCCAACGTCCTGACTTTC. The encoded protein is CASPQTGAPSGANVLTF.

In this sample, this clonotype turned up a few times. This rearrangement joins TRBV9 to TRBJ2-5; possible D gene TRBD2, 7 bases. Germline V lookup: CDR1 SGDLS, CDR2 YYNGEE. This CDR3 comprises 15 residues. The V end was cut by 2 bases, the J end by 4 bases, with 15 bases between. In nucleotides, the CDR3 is TGTGCCAGCAGCGTTCAGGGGCTAGCGGCAGAGACCCAGTACTTC. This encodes CASSVQGLAAETQYF.

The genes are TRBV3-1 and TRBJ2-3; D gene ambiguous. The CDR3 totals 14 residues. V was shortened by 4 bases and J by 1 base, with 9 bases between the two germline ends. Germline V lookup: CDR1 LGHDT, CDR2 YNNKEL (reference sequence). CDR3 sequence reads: CASSPDDGTDTQYF. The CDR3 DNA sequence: TGTGCCAGCAGCCCCGACGATGGCACAGATACGCAGTATTTT.

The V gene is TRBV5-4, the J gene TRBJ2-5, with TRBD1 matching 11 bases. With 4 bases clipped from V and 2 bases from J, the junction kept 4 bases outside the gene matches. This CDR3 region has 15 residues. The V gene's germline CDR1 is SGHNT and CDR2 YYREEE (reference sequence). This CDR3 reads CASSIGTGGQETQYF. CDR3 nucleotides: TGTGCCAGCAGCATAGGGACAGGGGGTCAAGAGACCCAGTACTTC.

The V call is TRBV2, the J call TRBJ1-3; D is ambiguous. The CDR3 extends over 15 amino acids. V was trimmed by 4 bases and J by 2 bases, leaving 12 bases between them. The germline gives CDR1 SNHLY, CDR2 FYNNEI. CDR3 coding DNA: TGTGCCAGCAGTGGGGAGGCCCACCCTGGAAACACCATATATTTT. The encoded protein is CASSGEAHPGNTIYF.

The CDR3 region is CASSPSTGLAYF. DNA of the CDR3: TGTGCCAGCAGTCCCTCGACAGGGCTGGCATATTTT. The rearrangement joins TRBV12-3 or TRBV12-4 to TRBJ1-3; 7 bases match TRBD1. Trimming took 5 bases from V and 15 from J; bases not matched to a gene: 10. The CDR3 sequence is 12 residues long.

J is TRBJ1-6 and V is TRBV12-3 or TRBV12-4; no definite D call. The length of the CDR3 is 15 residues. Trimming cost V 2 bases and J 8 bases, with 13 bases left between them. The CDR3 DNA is TGTGCCAGCAGTTTAACGGGGAGAGCGGATTCACCCCTCCACTTT. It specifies CASSLTGRADSPLHF.

CDR3 in amino acids: CASSWDGEVYGYTF. CDR3 nucleotides: TGTGCCAGCAGCTGGGACGGTGAGGTCTATGGCTACACCTTC. The V call is TRBV7-9, the J call TRBJ1-2, with D perhaps TRBD1 (5 bases). The CDR3 totals 14 residues. Trimming shortened V by 4 bases and J by 4 bases, and 13 bases separated the two germline ends. CDR1 and CDR2 (germline): SEHNR, FQNEAQ (reference sequence). Full variable domain (missing parts from reference TRBV7-9 and TRBJ1-2): DTGVSQNPRHKITKRGQNVTFRCDPISEHNRLYWYRQTLGQGPEFLTYFQNEAQLEKSRLLSDRFSAERPKGSFSTLEIQRTEQGDSAMYLCASSWDGEVYGYTFGSGTRLTVV.

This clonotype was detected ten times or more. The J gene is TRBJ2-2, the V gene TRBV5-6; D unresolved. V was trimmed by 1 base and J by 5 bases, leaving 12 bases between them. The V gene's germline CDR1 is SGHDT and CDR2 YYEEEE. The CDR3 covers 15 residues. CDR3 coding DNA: TGTGCCAGCAGCTTGTTCGACACCCTGACCGGGGAGCTGTTTTTT. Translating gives CASSLFDTLTGELFF.

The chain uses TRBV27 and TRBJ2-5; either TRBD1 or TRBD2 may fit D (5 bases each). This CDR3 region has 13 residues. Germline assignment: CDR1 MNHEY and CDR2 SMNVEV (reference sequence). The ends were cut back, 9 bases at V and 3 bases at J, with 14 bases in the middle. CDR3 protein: CASKGRGKETQYF. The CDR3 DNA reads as TGTGCCAGTAAGGGACGGGGAAAAGAGACCCAGTACTTC.

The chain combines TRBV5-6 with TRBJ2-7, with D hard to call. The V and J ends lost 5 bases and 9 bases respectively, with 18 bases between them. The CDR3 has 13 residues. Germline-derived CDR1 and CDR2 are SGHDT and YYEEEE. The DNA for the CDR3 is TGTGCCAGCAGTAAGCTGACATATCCTCGGCAGTACTTC. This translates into CASSKLTYPRQYF.

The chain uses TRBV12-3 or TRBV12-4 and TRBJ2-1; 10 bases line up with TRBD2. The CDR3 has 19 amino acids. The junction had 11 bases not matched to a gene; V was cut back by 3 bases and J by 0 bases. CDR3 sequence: CASSFALAGAKSSYNEQFF. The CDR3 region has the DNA TGTGCCAGCAGTTTTGCCCTAGCGGGGGCAAAGAGCTCCTACAATGAGCAGTTCTTC.

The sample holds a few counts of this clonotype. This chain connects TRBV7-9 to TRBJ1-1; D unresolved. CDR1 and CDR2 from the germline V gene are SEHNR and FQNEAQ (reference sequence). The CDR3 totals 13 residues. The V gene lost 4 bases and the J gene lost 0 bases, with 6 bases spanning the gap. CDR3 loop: CASSWNMNTEAFF. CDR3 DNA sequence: TGTGCCAGCAGCTGGAACATGAACACTGAAGCTTTCTTT.

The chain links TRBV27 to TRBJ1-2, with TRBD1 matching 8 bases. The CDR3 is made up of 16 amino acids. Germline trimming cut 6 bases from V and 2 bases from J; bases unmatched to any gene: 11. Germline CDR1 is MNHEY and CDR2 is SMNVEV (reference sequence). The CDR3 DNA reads TGTGCCAGCAGCCGGAAGACAGGGGACTTAAACTATGGCTACACCTTC. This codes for CASSRKTGDLNYGYTF.

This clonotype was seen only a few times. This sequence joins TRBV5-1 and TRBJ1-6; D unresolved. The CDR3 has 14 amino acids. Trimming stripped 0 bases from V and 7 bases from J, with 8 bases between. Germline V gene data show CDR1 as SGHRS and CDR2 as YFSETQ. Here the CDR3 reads CASSLGSENSPLHF. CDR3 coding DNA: TGCGCCAGCAGCTTGGGATCCGAAAATTCACCCCTCCACTTT.

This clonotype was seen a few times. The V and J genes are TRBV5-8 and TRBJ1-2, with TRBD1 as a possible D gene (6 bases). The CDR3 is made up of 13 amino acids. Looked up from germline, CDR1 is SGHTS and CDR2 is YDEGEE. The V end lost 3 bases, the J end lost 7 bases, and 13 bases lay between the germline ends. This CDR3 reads CASSYNREPGYTF. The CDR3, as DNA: TGTGCCAGCAGCTATAACAGGGAGCCTGGCTACACCTTC.